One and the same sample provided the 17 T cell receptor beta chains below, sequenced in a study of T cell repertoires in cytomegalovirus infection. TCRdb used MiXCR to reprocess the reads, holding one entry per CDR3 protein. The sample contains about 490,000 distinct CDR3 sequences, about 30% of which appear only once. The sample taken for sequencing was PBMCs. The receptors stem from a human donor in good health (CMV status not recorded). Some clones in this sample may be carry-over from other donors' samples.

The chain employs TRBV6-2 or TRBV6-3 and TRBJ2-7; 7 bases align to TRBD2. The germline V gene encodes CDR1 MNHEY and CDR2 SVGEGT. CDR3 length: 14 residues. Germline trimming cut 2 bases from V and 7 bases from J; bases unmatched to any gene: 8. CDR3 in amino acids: CASSYPRGSGEQYF. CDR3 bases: TGTGCCAGCAGTTACCCCCGCGGGAGCGGTGAGCAGTACTTC.

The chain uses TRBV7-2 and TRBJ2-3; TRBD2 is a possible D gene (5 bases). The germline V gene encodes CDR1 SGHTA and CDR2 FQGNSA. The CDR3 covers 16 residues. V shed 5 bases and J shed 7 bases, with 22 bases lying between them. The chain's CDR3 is CASSARRTRLGNTQYF. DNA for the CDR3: TGTGCCAGCAGCGCGCGCCGGACTCGCCTTGGGAATACGCAGTATTTT.

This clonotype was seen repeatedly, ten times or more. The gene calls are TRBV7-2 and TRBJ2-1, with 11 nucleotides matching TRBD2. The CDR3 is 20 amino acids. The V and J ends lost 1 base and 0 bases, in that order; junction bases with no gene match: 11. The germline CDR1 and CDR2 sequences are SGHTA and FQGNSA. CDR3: CASSLGVAGGLGSSYNEQFF. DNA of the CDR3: TGTGCCAGCAGCTTAGGAGTAGCGGGAGGGCTCGGGAGCTCCTACAATGAGCAGTTCTTC.

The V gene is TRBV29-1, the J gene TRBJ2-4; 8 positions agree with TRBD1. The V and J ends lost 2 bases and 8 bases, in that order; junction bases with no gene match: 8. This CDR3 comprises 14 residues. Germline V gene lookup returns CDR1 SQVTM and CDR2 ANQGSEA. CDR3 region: CSVERRGRLDIQYF. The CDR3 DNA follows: TGCAGCGTTGAACGCAGGGGGCGTTTGGACATTCAGTACTTC.

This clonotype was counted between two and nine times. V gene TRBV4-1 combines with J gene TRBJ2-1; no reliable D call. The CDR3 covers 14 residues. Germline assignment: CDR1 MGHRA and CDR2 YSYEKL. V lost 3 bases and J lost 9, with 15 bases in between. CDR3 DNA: TGCGCCAGCAGCCATCAGGATCGTGATAGTGAGCAGTTCTTC. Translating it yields CASSHQDRDSEQFF.

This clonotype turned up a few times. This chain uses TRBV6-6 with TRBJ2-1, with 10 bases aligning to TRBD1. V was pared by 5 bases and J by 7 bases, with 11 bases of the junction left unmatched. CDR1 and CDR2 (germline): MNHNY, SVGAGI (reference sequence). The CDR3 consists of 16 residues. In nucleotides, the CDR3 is TGTGCCAGCAGTCGGCGGGACAGGGGCTTAGGGAATGAGCAGTTCTTC. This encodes CASSRRDRGLGNEQFF.

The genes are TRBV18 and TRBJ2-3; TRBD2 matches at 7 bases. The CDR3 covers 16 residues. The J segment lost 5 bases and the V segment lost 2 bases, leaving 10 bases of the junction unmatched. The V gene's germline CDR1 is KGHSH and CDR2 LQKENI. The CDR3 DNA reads TGTGCCAGCTCACCAGGAACCAGCGGGAACCTAGATACGCAGTATTTT. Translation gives CASSPGTSGNLDTQYF. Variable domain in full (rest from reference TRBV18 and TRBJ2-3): NAGVMQNPRHLVRRRGQEARLRCSPMKGHSHVYWYRQLPEEGLKFMVYLQKENIIDESGMPKERFSAEFPKEGPSILRIQQVVRGDSAAYFCASSPGTSGNLDTQYFGPGTRLTVL.

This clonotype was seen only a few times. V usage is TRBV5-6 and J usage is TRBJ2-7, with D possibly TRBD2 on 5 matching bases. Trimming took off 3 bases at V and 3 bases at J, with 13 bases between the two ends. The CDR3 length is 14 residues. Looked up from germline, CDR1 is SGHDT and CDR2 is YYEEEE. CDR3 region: CASSSDLGSYEQYF. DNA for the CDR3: TGTGCCAGCAGCTCAGACCTTGGGAGCTACGAGCAGTACTTC.

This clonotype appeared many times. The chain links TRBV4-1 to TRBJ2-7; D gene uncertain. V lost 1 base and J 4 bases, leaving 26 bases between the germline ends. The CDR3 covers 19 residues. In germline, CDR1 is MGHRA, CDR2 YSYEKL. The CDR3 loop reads CASSQAPSRNFAFGYEQYV. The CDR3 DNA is TGCGCCAGCAGCCAAGCCCCGAGCAGGAACTTCGCGTTCGGTTACGAGCAGTACGTC.

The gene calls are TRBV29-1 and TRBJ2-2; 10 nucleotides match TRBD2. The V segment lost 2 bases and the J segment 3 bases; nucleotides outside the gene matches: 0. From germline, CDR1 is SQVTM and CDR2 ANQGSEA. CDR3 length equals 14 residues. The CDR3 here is CSVELAGDTGELFF. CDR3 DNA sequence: TGCAGCGTTGAACTAGCGGGAGACACCGGGGAGCTGTTTTTT.

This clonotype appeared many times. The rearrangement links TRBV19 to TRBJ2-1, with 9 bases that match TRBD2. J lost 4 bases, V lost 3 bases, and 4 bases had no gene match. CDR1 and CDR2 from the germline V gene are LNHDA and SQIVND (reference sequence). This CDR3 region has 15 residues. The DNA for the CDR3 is TGTGCCAGTAGTATCGGACTAGCGTCTTACAATGAGCAGTTCTTC. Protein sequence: CASSIGLASYNEQFF.

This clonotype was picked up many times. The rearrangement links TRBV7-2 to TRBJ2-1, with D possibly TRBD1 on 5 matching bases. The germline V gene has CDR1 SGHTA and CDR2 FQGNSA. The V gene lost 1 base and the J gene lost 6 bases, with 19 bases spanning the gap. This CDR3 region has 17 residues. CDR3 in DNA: TGTGCCAGCAGCTTAGAAGCCACCACCAGGGTCCGCAATGAGCAGTTCTTC. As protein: CASSLEATTRVRNEQFF.

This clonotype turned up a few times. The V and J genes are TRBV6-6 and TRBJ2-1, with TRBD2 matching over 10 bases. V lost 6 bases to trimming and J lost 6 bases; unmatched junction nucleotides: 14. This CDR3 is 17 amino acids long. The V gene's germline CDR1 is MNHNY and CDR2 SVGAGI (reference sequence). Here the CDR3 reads CASSKRASGSLINEQFF. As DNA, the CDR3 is TGTGCCAGCAGCAAACGGGCTAGCGGGAGCCTTATCAATGAGCAGTTCTTC.

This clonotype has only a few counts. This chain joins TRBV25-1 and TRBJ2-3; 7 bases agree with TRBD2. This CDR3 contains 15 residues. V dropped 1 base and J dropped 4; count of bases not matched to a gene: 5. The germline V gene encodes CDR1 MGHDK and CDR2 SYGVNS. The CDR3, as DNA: TGTGCCAGCAGTGAATCGCCTAGCGGTTCAGATACGCAGTATTTT. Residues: CASSESPSGSDTQYF.

The CDR3 reads CSVTGGGETQYF. CDR3 DNA sequence: TGCAGCGTTACAGGGGGCGGAGAGACCCAGTACTTC. The chain has TRBV29-1 and TRBJ2-5, with 9 bases fitting TRBD1. Looked up from germline, CDR1 is SQVTM and CDR2 is ANQGSEA. This CDR3 spans 12 amino acids. V dropped 5 bases and J dropped 4; count of bases not matched to a gene: 2.

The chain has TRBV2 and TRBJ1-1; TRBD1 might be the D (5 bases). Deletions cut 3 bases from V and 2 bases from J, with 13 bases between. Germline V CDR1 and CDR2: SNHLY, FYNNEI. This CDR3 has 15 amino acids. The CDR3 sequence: CASSDRERDNTEAFF. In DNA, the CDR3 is TGTGCCAGCAGTGACAGGGAAAGAGATAACACTGAAGCTTTCTTT.

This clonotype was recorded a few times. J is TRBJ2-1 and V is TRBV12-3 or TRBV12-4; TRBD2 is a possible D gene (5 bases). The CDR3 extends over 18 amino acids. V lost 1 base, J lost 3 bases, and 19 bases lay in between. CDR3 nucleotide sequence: TGTGCCAGCAGTTTAGAGGCTATTCCGCCAGGAGGCTACAATGAGCAGTTCTTC. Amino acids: CASSLEAIPPGGYNEQFF.